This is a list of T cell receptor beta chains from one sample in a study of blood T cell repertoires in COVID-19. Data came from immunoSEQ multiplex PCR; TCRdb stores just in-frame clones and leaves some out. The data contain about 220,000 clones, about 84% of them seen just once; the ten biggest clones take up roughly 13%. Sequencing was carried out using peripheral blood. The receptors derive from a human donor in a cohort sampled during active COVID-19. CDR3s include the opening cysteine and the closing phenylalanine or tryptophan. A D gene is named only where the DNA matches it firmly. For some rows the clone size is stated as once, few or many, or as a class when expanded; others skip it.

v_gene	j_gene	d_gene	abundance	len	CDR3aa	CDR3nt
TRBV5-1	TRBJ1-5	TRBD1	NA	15	CASSLGTGGFQPQHF	TGCGCCAGCAGCTTGGGGACAGGGGGCTTTCAGCCCCAGCATTTT
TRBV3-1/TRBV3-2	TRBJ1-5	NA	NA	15	CASSPTGNSNQPQHF	TGTGCCAGCAGCCCAACAGGGAATAGCAATCAGCCCCAGCATTTT
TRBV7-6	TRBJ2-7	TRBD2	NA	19	CASSLSDGLAGGGYYEQYF	TGTGCCAGCAGCTTGTCTGACGGACTAGCGGGAGGCGGATACTACGAGCAGTACTTC
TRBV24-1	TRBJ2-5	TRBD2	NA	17	CATSDLVGLAGVETQYF	TGTGCCACCAGTGATTTGGTGGGACTAGCGGGGGTAGAGACCCAGTACTTC
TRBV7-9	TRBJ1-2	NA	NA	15	CASSPRGLGGYGYTF	TGTGCCAGCAGCCCAAGAGGTCTCGGAGGCTATGGCTACACCTTC
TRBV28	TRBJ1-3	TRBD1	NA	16	CASSSPGQGTGNTIYF	TGTGCCAGCAGTAGCCCGGGACAGGGGACTGGAAACACCATATATTTT
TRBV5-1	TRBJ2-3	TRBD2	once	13	CASSSLLAGEEYF	TGCGCCAGCAGCTCCTTACTAGCGGGAGAGGAGTATTTT
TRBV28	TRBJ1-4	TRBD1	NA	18	CASRTPDRAGSYGEKLFF	TGTGCCAGCAGGACCCCGGACAGGGCAGGGTCGTACGGTGAAAAACTGTTTTTT
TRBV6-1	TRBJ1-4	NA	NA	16	CASSDGGRGRSEKLFF	TGTGCCAGCAGTGATGGCGGGCGGGGGCGGAGTGAAAAACTGTTTTTT
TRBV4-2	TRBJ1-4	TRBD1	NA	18	CASSQGPRDRGTNEKLFF	TGTGCCAGCAGCCAAGGACCGAGAGACAGGGGGACAAATGAAAAACTGTTTTTT
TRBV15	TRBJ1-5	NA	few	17	CATSGSPVGRSKEPQHF	TGTGCCACCAGCGGTTCTCCAGTGGGCAGGTCGAAAGAGCCCCAGCATTTT
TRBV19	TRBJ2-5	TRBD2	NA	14	CASSRSGALETQYF	TGTGCCAGTAGTAGGAGCGGGGCACTGGAGACCCAGTACTTC
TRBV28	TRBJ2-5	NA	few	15	CASSSPRRRQETQYF	TGTGCCAGCAGTTCTCCCCGGAGAAGGCAAGAGACCCAGTACTTC
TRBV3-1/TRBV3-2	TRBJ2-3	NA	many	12	CASSHGPDTQYF	TGTGCCAGCAGCCACGGTCCTGATACGCAGTATTTT
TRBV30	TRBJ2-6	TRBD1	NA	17	CAWVRDRVRSGANVLTF	TGTGCCTGGGTTCGGGACAGGGTACGCTCTGGGGCCAACGTCCTGACTTTC
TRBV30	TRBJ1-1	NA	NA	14	CAWSVWRKSTEAFF	TGTGCCTGGAGTGTATGGAGGAAGAGCACTGAAGCTTTCTTT
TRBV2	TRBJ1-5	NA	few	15	CASTLRGGSNQPQHF	TGTGCCAGCACCCTCCGGGGGGGGAGCAATCAGCCCCAGCATTTT
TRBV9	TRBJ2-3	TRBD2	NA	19	CASSKELASLPLITDTQYF	TGTGCCAGCAGCAAAGAACTAGCGTCCTTGCCCCTCATCACAGATACGCAGTATTTT
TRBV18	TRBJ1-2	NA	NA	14	CASSPGQGIGGYTF	TGTGCCAGCTCACCTGGTCAGGGAATAGGAGGCTACACCTTC
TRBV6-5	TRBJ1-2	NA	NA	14	CASRTGTTNYGYTF	TGTGCCAGCAGGACCGGGACAACTAACTATGGCTACACCTTC
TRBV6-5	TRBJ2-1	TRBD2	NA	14	CASRDNSGKAQQFF	TGTGCCAGCAGGGATAATAGCGGGAAGGCCCAGCAGTTCTTC
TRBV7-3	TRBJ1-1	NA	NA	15	CASSSQRRGDTEAFF	TGTGCCAGCAGCTCCCAAAGGCGGGGGGACACTGAAGCTTTCTTT
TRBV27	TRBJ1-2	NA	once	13	CASSLSPRSGYTF	TGTGCCAGCAGTTTATCTCCCCGTAGCGGCTACACCTTC
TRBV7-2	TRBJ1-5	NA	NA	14	CASSLGAGDQPQHF	TGTGCCAGCAGCTTAGGGGCAGGGGATCAGCCCCAGCATTTT
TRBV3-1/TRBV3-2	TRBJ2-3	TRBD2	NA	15	CASRYGTSGSDTQYF	TGTGCCAGCAGGTATGGGACTAGCGGGTCAGATACGCAGTATTTT
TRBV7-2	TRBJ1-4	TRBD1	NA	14	CASSRRDSNEKLFF	TGTGCCAGCAGCCGCCGGGACAGTAATGAAAAACTGTTTTTT
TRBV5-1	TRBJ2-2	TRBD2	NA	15	CASSFRAGDTGELFF	TGCGCCAGCAGCTTCCGAGCGGGAGATACCGGGGAGCTGTTTTTT
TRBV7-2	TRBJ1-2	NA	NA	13	CASSLDSTYGYTF	TGTGCCAGCAGCTTAGACAGTACCTATGGCTACACCTTC
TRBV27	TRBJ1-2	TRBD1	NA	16	CASSSRDRLKLYGYTF	TGTGCCAGCAGTTCCCGGGACAGATTAAAACTCTATGGCTACACCTTC
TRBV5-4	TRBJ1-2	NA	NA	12	CASSLQTNGYTF	TGTGCCAGCAGCCTCCAGACAAACGGCTACACCTTC
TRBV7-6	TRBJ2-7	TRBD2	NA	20	CASSLGPQRLAGVILTEQYF	TGTGCCAGCAGCTTAGGACCACAGCGGCTAGCGGGAGTAATTCTAACCGAGCAGTACTTC
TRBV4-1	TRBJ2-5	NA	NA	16	CASSQGPPGTGETQYF	TGCGCCAGCAGCCAAGGCCCCCCGGGGACTGGAGAGACCCAGTACTTC
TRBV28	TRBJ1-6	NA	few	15	CASSLYSRGNSPLHF	TGTGCCAGCAGTTTATATTCCCGGGGAAACTCACCCCTCCACTTT
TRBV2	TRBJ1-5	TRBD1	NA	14	CASSEGGQNQPQHF	TGTGCCAGCAGTGAGGGGGGACAGAATCAGCCCCAGCATTTT
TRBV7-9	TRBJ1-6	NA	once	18	CASSSDSVYPSYNSPLHF	TGTGCCAGCAGCTCAGACAGTGTGTATCCCTCCTATAATTCACCCCTCCACTTT
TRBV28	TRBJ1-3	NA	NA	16	CASSFPSTSPGNTIYF	TGTGCCAGCAGTTTTCCATCGACATCCCCTGGAAACACCATATATTTT
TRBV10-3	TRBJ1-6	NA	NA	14	CAISADTYNSPLHF	TGTGCCATCAGTGCAGATACCTATAATTCACCCCTCCACTTT
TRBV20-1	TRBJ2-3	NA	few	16	CSASGPTGRSTDTQYF	TGCAGTGCTAGTGGACCAACGGGTCGGTCAACAGATACGCAGTATTTT
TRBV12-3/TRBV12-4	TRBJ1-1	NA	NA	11	CASSRVVNAFF	TGTGCCAGCAGCAGGGTAGTGAATGCTTTCTTT
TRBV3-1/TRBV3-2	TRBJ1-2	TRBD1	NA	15	CASSPRDRGFDGYTF	TGTGCCAGCAGCCCTAGGGACAGGGGTTTCGATGGCTACACCTTC
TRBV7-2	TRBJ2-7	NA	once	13	CASSLARTYEQYF	TGTGCCAGCAGCTTAGCCAGAACCTACGAGCAGTACTTC
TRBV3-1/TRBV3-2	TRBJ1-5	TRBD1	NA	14	CASSQDSSGGQQHF	TGTGCCAGCAGCCAAGATTCCTCCGGGGGACAGCAGCATTTT
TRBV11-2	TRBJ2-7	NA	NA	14	CASSLELVSYEQYF	TGTGCCAGCAGCTTAGAACTGGTCTCCTACGAGCAGTACTTC
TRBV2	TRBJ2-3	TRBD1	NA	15	CASSELTGTGDTQYF	TGTGCCAGCAGTGAATTAACAGGGACAGGGGATACGCAGTATTTT
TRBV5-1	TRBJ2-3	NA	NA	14	CASNLAGTTDTQYF	TGCGCCAGCAACTTGGCGGGAACGACAGATACGCAGTATTTT
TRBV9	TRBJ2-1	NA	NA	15	CASSGEKGGYNEQFF	TGTGCCAGCAGCGGAGAAAAGGGGGGGTACAATGAGCAGTTCTTC